This T cell receptor (beta chain) originates from a study of Ad26.COV2.S vaccination and SARS-CoV-2 variants. Across the study: The vaccine Ad26.COV2.S was put into the muscle once, or twice with 56 days between.

On this clone itself: The antigen remains unidentified.

This sample's treatment: some 20 received Ad26.COV2.S at low or high dose, single or two shots; about 5 received placebo; per-sample allocation not given. It was on day 63 after the first vaccine or placebo injection that samples were taken. A Boston adult aged 18-55 years was the donor. Study outcomes and limitations: In vaccinated individuals, spike-specific CD8+ and CD4+ T cell responses reportedly displayed substantial breadth. Non-spike TCR breadth showed similarity between vaccine and placebo recipients.

Measured with immunoSEQ multiplex PCR; TCRdb has only the in-frame clones, and not every one. The data hold a few hundred thousand clones, with 80% to 90% observed a single time. The CDR3 consists of 16 residues. CDR1 is MDHEN and CDR2 is SYDVKM in the germline V gene. The V segment lost 2 bases and the J segment 8 bases; nucleotides outside the gene matches: 12. The chain has TRBV28 and TRBJ1-2; TRBD1 matches at 9 bases. The origin of this receptor is a person between 18 and 60 years old who received the Ad26.COV2.S COVID-19 vaccine or a placebo. Source: peripheral blood, taken in a trial of Ad26.COV2.S vaccine versus placebo. As DNA, the CDR3 is TGTGCCAGCAGTTTACCATGGGGGGACAGGGTAAGAGGCTACACCTTC. Translated: CASSLPWGDRVRGYTF.